The following is a T cell receptor beta chain sequence with its context. The data originate from a study of blood T cell repertoires in COVID-19. Study context: Italy, Spain and the United States were the sources of the convalescent and acute COVID-19 samples. From T cells, B-cell-depleted T cells, or PBMCs came the material, which was cDNA or gDNA.

How the authors handled the data: Researchers report that nucleated cell counts were estimated from reference gene primer amplification. Clones were read by immunoSEQ multiplex PCR, and TCRdb kept only the in-frame ones, dropping some. The V and J calls and clone size are taken from that table; D and trimming were inferred from the DNA. Seen here are over 200,000 clones, around 82% observed once, and the top ten hold 2.5% to 3%. V was pared by 1 base and J by 0 bases, with 4 bases between. Germline loops: CDR1 GTSNPN, CDR2 SVGIG (reference sequence). The CDR3 runs 13 residues. The rearrangement uses TRBV30 and TRBJ2-1; D remains ambiguous. The specimen sequenced was peripheral blood. The sequence was obtained from a woman between 35 and 50 years old with active or convalescent COVID-19. The CDR3 DNA reads TGTGCCTGGAGTGGCAGCTCCTACAATGAGCAGTTCTTC. Its translation is CAWSGSSYNEQFF.